This is a list of T cell receptor beta chains from one sample in a study of human T cells and chemical hapten exposure. TCRdb re-called the RACE reads with MiXCR, one entry per CDR3 protein. The data contain 80,000 to 100,000 distinct CDR3 sequences, more than 9% of them singletons. Here the sequenced sample was whole blood, taken in connection with sensitization to the hapten diphenylcyclopropenone (DPC). The receptor source for this set is a woman aged 45-60 years with alopecia areata. Some clones in this sample may be carry-over from other donors' samples. CDR3s include the opening cysteine and the closing phenylalanine or tryptophan. A D gene is named only where the DNA matches it firmly. Where a row states a size, it is once, few, many or the class of an expanded clone; other rows omit it.

D: NA; J: TRBJ1-4; size: few; V: TRBV27; CDR3: CASSTISRGLGEKLFF; DNA: TGTGCCAGCAGTACAATATCGCGGGGGCTCGGTGAAAAACTGTTTTTT
D: NA; J: TRBJ1-4; size: NA; V: TRBV5-1; CDR3: CASSLRTANEKLFF; DNA: TGCGCCAGCAGCCTCCGGACAGCGAATGAAAAACTGTTTTTT
D: NA; J: TRBJ2-2; size: many; V: TRBV4-3; CDR3: CASSQRILTGPNTGELFF; DNA: TGCGCCAGCAGCCAACGAATCCTTACAGGGCCGAACACCGGGGAGCTGTTTTTT
D: TRBD1; J: TRBJ2-7; size: NA; V: TRBV3-1; CDR3: CASSHLDRGHEQYF; DNA: TGTGCCAGCAGCCACTTGGACAGGGGGCACGAGCAGTACTTC
D: TRBD1; J: TRBJ1-1; size: few; V: TRBV20-1; CDR3: CSARRGTGNTEAFF; DNA: TGCAGTGCTAGAAGAGGGACAGGGAACACTGAAGCTTTCTTT
D: TRBD1; J: TRBJ1-1; size: many; V: TRBV3-1; CDR3: CASSPRDRGALGTEAFF; DNA: TGTGCCAGCAGTCCACGGGACAGGGGGGCCTTGGGCACTGAAGCTTTCTTT
D: NA; J: TRBJ2-2; size: NA; V: TRBV14; CDR3: CASSRDYTGELFF; DNA: TGTGCCAGCAGCCGAGATTACACCGGGGAGCTGTTTTTT
D: TRBD1; J: TRBJ2-5; size: few; V: TRBV7-2; CDR3: CASSLERGRETQYF; DNA: TGTGCCAGCAGCTTAGAGAGGGGGCGGGAGACCCAGTACTTC
D: TRBD2; J: TRBJ2-5; size: few; V: TRBV3-1; CDR3: CASSLEGSGRRRTQYF; DNA: TGTGCCAGCAGCCTCGAGGGTAGCGGGAGGAGGAGGACCCAGTACTTC
D: TRBD2; J: TRBJ2-5; size: NA; V: TRBV5-1; CDR3: CASSPGLAGVQETQYF; DNA: TGCGCCAGCAGCCCGGGACTAGCGGGGGTACAAGAGACCCAGTACTTC
D: NA; J: TRBJ2-5; size: NA; V: TRBV10-3; CDR3: CAISEGQQETQYF; DNA: TGTGCCATCAGTGAGGGACAGCAAGAGACCCAGTACTTC
D: NA; J: TRBJ2-1; size: few; V: TRBV6-2/TRBV6-3; CDR3: CASRQDSGTYNEQFF; DNA: TGTGCCAGCAGACAGGACAGTGGGACGTACAATGAGCAGTTCTTC
D: NA; J: TRBJ2-1; size: NA; V: TRBV7-6; CDR3: CASSQTSGNHEQFF; DNA: TGTGCCAGCAGCCAAACCTCCGGCAACCATGAGCAGTTCTTC
D: NA; J: TRBJ1-5; size: many; V: TRBV27; CDR3: CASSFYSNQPQHF; DNA: TGTGCCAGCAGTTTTTATAGCAATCAGCCCCAGCATTTT